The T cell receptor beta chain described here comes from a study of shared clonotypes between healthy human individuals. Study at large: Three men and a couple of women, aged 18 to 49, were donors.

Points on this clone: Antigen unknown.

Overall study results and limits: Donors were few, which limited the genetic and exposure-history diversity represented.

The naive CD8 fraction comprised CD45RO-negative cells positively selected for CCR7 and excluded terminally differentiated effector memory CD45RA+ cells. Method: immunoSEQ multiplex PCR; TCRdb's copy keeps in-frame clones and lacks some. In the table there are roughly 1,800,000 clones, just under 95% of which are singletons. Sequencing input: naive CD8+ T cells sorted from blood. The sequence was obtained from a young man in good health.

In DNA form, the CDR3 reads TGTGCCAGCAGCTTCCTTATTAATGAAAAACTGTTTTTT. Protein: CASSFLINEKLFF. V usage is TRBV7-2 and J usage is TRBJ1-4; D is unclear. With 3 bases removed from V and 4 bases from J, the gap between germline ends came to 6 bases. The CDR3 consists of 13 residues. Germline values: CDR1 SGHTA, CDR2 FQGNSA.